This record concerns one TCR beta chain sequence. Its target is unknown. The data were obtained in a study of T cells after yellow fever vaccination. At the level of the study: Libraries from low-cell-number fractions were prepared with the SMART-Seq v4 Ultra Low Input RNA kit.

V was pared by 0 bases and J by 5 bases, with 5 bases between. The germline CDR1 and CDR2 sequences are SGDLS and YYNGEE. The CDR3 covers 13 residues. Template switching by 5'RACE produced TCR cDNA, adding a universal primer site and UMIs. Each CDR3 protein is one row after TCRdb ran MiXCR on the 5' RACE reads. This table holds 320,000 or so distinct CDR3 sequences, roughly 8.3% found once. Broader study findings: Boosting was followed by the reappearance of most primary-vaccination clones (around 95% CD4, about 90% CD8).

The receptor's source is a young man who received the YFV17D yellow fever vaccine. The J gene is TRBJ1-4, the V gene TRBV9, with D possibly being TRBD1 (5 bases). The specimen was PBMCs, collected approximately 40 days after the first yellow fever vaccination. The CDR3: CASSVGGNEKLFF. The CDR3 bases are TGTGCCAGCAGCGTAGGGGGGAATGAAAAACTGTTTTTT.